This TCR beta chain was retrieved from a study of response to subunit inactivated influenza vaccine. Whole-study findings and limits: Each seasonal influenza vaccination recruits few new T cells, the authors suggested.

A few counts support this clonotype. The antigen is unknown. TCRdb reprocessed the RT-PCR reads with MiXCR, giving one entry per CDR3 protein. The table lists some 500,000 distinct CDR3 sequences, approximately 15% of them singletons, with approximately 3% in the top ten. CDR1 MNHNY and CDR2 SVGAGI come from the germline V gene (reference sequence). The germline V and J ends were trimmed by 3 bases and 4 bases, with 6 bases remaining between them. The CDR3 consists of 12 residues. The receptor was isolated from a man aged 45 to 75 who received an inactivated influenza vaccine. The sequenced sample was CD4+ T cells sorted from PBMCs, obtained less than 30 months after vaccination. The chain combines TRBV6-6 with TRBJ2-5; no clear D. The CDR3 loop is CASSYSAETQYF. The CDR3 DNA follows: TGTGCCAGCAGTTATTCCGCAGAGACCCAGTACTTC.